A selection of T cell receptor beta chains follows, all from one sample in a study of T cells in Graves' hyperthyroidism and ophthalmopathy. TCRdb re-analysed the multiplex PCR reads in MiXCR, keeping a single row per CDR3 protein. The table includes 500,000 to 550,000 distinct CDR3 sequences, under 25% detected once. The material sequenced was blood. The receptor set was obtained from a man between 18 and 29 years old with Graves' hyperthyroidism. The CDR3 runs from the conserved cysteine through the conserved F or W. Fields, in order: clone size, D gene, J gene, V gene, CDR3 DNA, CDR3 protein. D genes are given only for firm matches. Rows may omit the clone size; those that give it use once, few, many or a size class.

abundance: few
d_gene: TRBD2
j_gene: TRBJ2-7
v_gene: TRBV7-9
CDR3nt: TGTGCCAGCTCAACTAGCGGGGTCTCCTACGAGCAGTACTTC
CDR3aa: CASSTSGVSYEQYF

abundance: NA
d_gene: NA
j_gene: TRBJ2-7
v_gene: TRBV6-1
CDR3nt: TGTGCCAGCACCCGGGATTTTAACTACGAGCAGTACTTC
CDR3aa: CASTRDFNYEQYF

abundance: many
d_gene: NA
j_gene: TRBJ2-7
v_gene: TRBV10-3
CDR3nt: TGTGCCATCAGTGAGGACCCCAGTAGATCCTACGAGCAGTACTTC
CDR3aa: CAISEDPSRSYEQYF

abundance: few
d_gene: NA
j_gene: TRBJ1-1
v_gene: TRBV29-1
CDR3nt: TGCAGCTGCGGGGACACTGAAGCTTTCTTT
CDR3aa: CSCGDTEAFF

abundance: few
d_gene: NA
j_gene: TRBJ2-6
v_gene: TRBV30
CDR3nt: TGTGCCTGGAGTGCTGGTGGCACTGGGGCCAACGTCCTGACTTTC
CDR3aa: CAWSAGGTGANVLTF

abundance: NA
d_gene: TRBD1
j_gene: TRBJ1-5
v_gene: TRBV27
CDR3nt: TGTGCCAGCAGAACAACAGGGGGCGAGCAGCCCCAGCATTTT
CDR3aa: CASRTTGGEQPQHF

abundance: many
d_gene: NA
j_gene: TRBJ1-2
v_gene: TRBV24-1
CDR3nt: TGTGCCACCAGTGATTTCCCCGCAGGGGATGGCTACACCTTC
CDR3aa: CATSDFPAGDGYTF

abundance: many
d_gene: NA
j_gene: TRBJ2-7
v_gene: TRBV4-1
CDR3nt: TGCGCCAGCAGCCAAGGTGGGCAGTCCCTCTACGAGCAGTACTTC
CDR3aa: CASSQGGQSLYEQYF

abundance: many
d_gene: NA
j_gene: TRBJ2-5
v_gene: TRBV6-5
CDR3nt: TGTGCCAGCAGTTACGGAGGACTATCAGGGGGAGAGACCCAGTACTTC
CDR3aa: CASSYGGLSGGETQYF

abundance: few
d_gene: NA
j_gene: TRBJ2-3
v_gene: TRBV19
CDR3nt: TGTGCCAGTAGTATAGGACCCTTGGCAGATACGCAGTATTTT
CDR3aa: CASSIGPLADTQYF

abundance: many
d_gene: TRBD2
j_gene: TRBJ2-7
v_gene: TRBV20-1
CDR3nt: TGCAGTGCTAGTGACCCGGGACTAGACCTCTACGAGCAGTACTTC
CDR3aa: CSASDPGLDLYEQYF

abundance: NA
d_gene: NA
j_gene: TRBJ1-2
v_gene: TRBV28
CDR3nt: TGTGCCAGCACCGGAGGACAGAGCTATGGCTACACCTTC
CDR3aa: CASTGGQSYGYTF

abundance: few
d_gene: TRBD2
j_gene: TRBJ2-1
v_gene: TRBV6-5
CDR3nt: TGTGCCAGCAGGATGGCCCTATCCCCCGGGACTAGGAGCTCCTACAATGAGCAGTTCTTC
CDR3aa: CASRMALSPGTRSSYNEQFF

abundance: few
d_gene: TRBD2
j_gene: TRBJ2-5
v_gene: TRBV9
CDR3nt: TGTGCCAGCAGCGTAGGGGGGGACTACTACCAAGAGACCCAGTACTTC
CDR3aa: CASSVGGDYYQETQYF

abundance: NA
d_gene: TRBD2
j_gene: TRBJ2-7
v_gene: TRBV6-1
CDR3nt: TGTGCCAGCAACCGACCGGGACTAGCGGGTGCTTCCTACGAGCAGTACTTC
CDR3aa: CASNRPGLAGASYEQYF

abundance: few
d_gene: TRBD1
j_gene: TRBJ1-2
v_gene: TRBV5-5
CDR3nt: TGTGCCAGCAGCTTGGGGACAGGGAAAAGCGGCTACACCTTC
CDR3aa: CASSLGTGKSGYTF

abundance: many
d_gene: NA
j_gene: TRBJ2-7
v_gene: TRBV6-2/TRBV6-3
CDR3nt: TGTGCCAGCAGTTACGAAGTCGGCACCTACGAGCAGTACTTC
CDR3aa: CASSYEVGTYEQYF

abundance: few
d_gene: NA
j_gene: TRBJ2-4
v_gene: TRBV11-2
CDR3nt: TGTGCCAGCGAGTTCGGGGGAGGGGGAAACATTCAGTACTTC
CDR3aa: CASEFGGGGNIQYF

abundance: NA
d_gene: TRBD1
j_gene: TRBJ1-2
v_gene: TRBV10-3
CDR3nt: TGTGCCATCAGACTACAGGGGGCTTGGGGCTACACCTTC
CDR3aa: CAIRLQGAWGYTF

abundance: many
d_gene: NA
j_gene: TRBJ1-1
v_gene: TRBV19
CDR3nt: TGTGCCAGTAGTATTGGGGGAACGAGGAACACTGAAGCTTTCTTT
CDR3aa: CASSIGGTRNTEAFF

abundance: once
d_gene: TRBD1
j_gene: TRBJ2-7
v_gene: TRBV25-1
CDR3nt: TGTGCCAGCAGTGAACGAGTCGGGCGACAGGGGGATGAGCAGTACTTC
CDR3aa: CASSERVGRQGDEQYF

abundance: NA
d_gene: NA
j_gene: TRBJ2-6
v_gene: TRBV12-3/TRBV12-4
CDR3nt: TGTGCCAGCAGGGAAGTTGCTGGGGCCAACGTCCTGACTTTC
CDR3aa: CASREVAGANVLTF

abundance: few
d_gene: NA
j_gene: TRBJ1-5
v_gene: TRBV15
CDR3nt: TGTGCCACCAGCAGAGCTGGGGATGCGGGCAATCAGCCCCAGCATTTT
CDR3aa: CATSRAGDAGNQPQHF

abundance: NA
d_gene: NA
j_gene: TRBJ1-2
v_gene: TRBV24-1
CDR3nt: TGTGCCACCAGTGATTTCACGGGTGATGGCTACACCTTC
CDR3aa: CATSDFTGDGYTF

abundance: few
d_gene: NA
j_gene: TRBJ2-5
v_gene: TRBV27
CDR3nt: TGTGCCAGCAAGGGATGGCAGGCAGAGACCCAGTACTTC
CDR3aa: CASKGWQAETQYF

abundance: many
d_gene: NA
j_gene: TRBJ2-7
v_gene: TRBV6-1
CDR3nt: TGTGCCAGCAGTGAAGGGCAGTATGAGTACTTC
CDR3aa: CASSEGQYEYF